This T cell receptor beta chain was captured in a study of T cell responses to AZD1222 COVID-19 vaccine. Looking at the study overall: Pooled in the analysis were second doses at about 4 or about 12 weeks.

Comment on this clone: Its specificity is not known.

The germline gives CDR1 SGHDN, CDR2 FVKESK. This CDR3 region has 14 residues. The germline V and J ends were trimmed by 1 base and 10 bases, with 14 bases remaining between them. Assay: immunoSEQ multiplex PCR; the TCRdb copy retains only in-frame clones and omits some. The table includes about 100,000 clones, roughly 87% detected once. Study conclusions and caveats: CD4 TCRs covered the whole spike, strongest at regions 160-218 and 743-854. The study found Spike-specific TCR breadth and depth rose after two AZD1222 doses.

This sample comprised peripheral blood, obtained on day 0 of AZD1222 vaccination. The sequence was collected from an adult in good health. The V and J genes are TRBV14 and TRBJ2-1, with D maybe TRBD2 (5 bases). Here the CDR3 reads CASSQVEDWREQFF. In DNA, the CDR3 is TGTGCCAGCAGCCAAGTGGAGGACTGGAGGGAGCAGTTCTTC.